This T cell receptor (beta chain) is drawn from a study of T cells after yellow fever vaccination. One entry per CDR3 protein results from TCRdb running MiXCR on the 5' RACE reads. The sample lists 250,000 to 400,000 distinct CDR3 sequences, around 4.4% occurring once. Trimming took 2 bases from V and 4 from J, leaving 11 bases between them. Looked up from germline, CDR1 is SGHTA and CDR2 is FQGNSA. The CDR3 covers 14 residues. This clonotype showed up just a few times. This TCR was sampled from a man aged 18 to 29 who received the YFV17D yellow fever vaccine. The starting material was PBMCs, obtained 15 days after the yellow fever booster vaccination. The V and J genes are TRBV7-2 and TRBJ2-5; possibly TRBD1 or TRBD2 for D (6 bases each). CDR3 in amino acids: CASSLWRGRETQYF. As DNA, the CDR3 is TGTGCCAGCAGCTTATGGAGGGGGAGAGAGACCCAGTACTTC.